One and the same sample provided the 23 T cell receptor beta chains below, sequenced in a study of blood T cell repertoires in COVID-19. Data came from immunoSEQ multiplex PCR; TCRdb stores just in-frame clones and leaves some out. The sample shows a few hundred thousand clones, roughly 90% of them seen only once. Material: PBMCs or T cells enriched from blood (not recorded which). The receptors here all came from a woman aged 30 to 39 who had recovered from COVID-19.

The V and J genes are TRBV6-1 and TRBJ1-4, with D unresolved. The V end lost 1 base, the J end lost 0 bases, and 6 bases lay between the germline ends. The CDR3 is made up of 15 amino acids. Per germline, CDR1 MNHNS and CDR2 SASEGT. The CDR3: CASSEVASTNEKLFF. The CDR3 nucleotides are TGTGCCAGCAGTGAAGTGGCTTCAACTAATGAAAAACTGTTTTTT.

The chain has TRBV28 and TRBJ1-6, with 9 positions matching TRBD1. The germline CDR1 and CDR2 sequences are MDHEN and SYDVKM. There are 16 residues in the CDR3. The ends lost 6 bases at V and 2 bases at J; junction bases unmatched: 5. The CDR3: CASSRTGVTYNSPLHF. The CDR3 bases are TGTGCCAGCAGCAGGACAGGGGTAACCTATAATTCACCCCTCCACTTT.

This chain connects TRBV5-1 to TRBJ2-7; 7 bases match TRBD2. There are 15 residues in the CDR3. Germline-derived CDR1 and CDR2 are SGHRS and YFSETQ. V trimming: 3 bases; J trimming: 2 bases; junction bases outside the gene matches: 8. The CDR3 bases are TGCGCCAGCAGCTCCTCTAGCGGAGGGGCCTACGAGCAGTACTTC. As protein: CASSSSSGGAYEQYF.

The chain uses TRBV5-1 and TRBJ2-2; D is possibly TRBD1 (5 bases). Germline lookup yields CDR1 SGHRS and CDR2 YFSETQ. V was trimmed by 0 bases and J by 6 bases, leaving 12 bases between them. The CDR3 runs to 15 residues. CDR3: CASSLGQGLPGELFF. The CDR3 nucleotides are TGCGCCAGCAGCTTGGGTCAGGGATTGCCCGGGGAGCTGTTTTTT.

This clone was observed once. V usage is TRBV29-1 and J usage is TRBJ2-5, with D possibly matching TRBD2 (5 bases). Germline V lookup: CDR1 SQVTM, CDR2 ANQGSEA. There are 12 residues in the CDR3. Trimming shortened V by 4 bases and J by 2 bases, and 8 bases separated the two germline ends. CDR3 DNA sequence: TGCAGCGTTGGGGAGTCTCAAGAGACCCAGTACTTC. It translates to CSVGESQETQYF.

This clone came up once. This chain uses TRBV6-5 with TRBJ1-5; a possible D gene is TRBD1 (5 bases). The V gene's germline CDR1 is MNHEY and CDR2 SVGAGI. Trimming took 0 bases from V and 6 from J, leaving 12 bases between them. The CDR3 has 15 residues. The chain's CDR3 is CASSYSGVSGQPQHF. In DNA form, the CDR3 reads TGTGCCAGCAGTTACTCGGGGGTTAGCGGTCAGCCCCAGCATTTT.

CDR3 sequence (DNA): TGTGCCAGCAGTGGGGACACCGGCGATACGCAGTATTTT. Its protein product is CASSGDTGDTQYF. The J gene is TRBJ2-3, the V gene TRBV6-4; tentatively, D is TRBD1 (6 bases). The CDR3 runs 13 residues. The V and J ends lost 4 bases and 6 bases respectively, with 11 bases between them. Looked up from germline, CDR1 is MRHNA and CDR2 is SNTAGT.

The V gene is TRBV25-1, the J gene TRBJ1-1; unclear D gene. The ends were cut back, 3 bases at V and 1 base at J, with 12 bases in the middle. This CDR3 spans 15 amino acids. CDR1 and CDR2 (germline): MGHDK, SYGVNS. The CDR3 DNA is TGTGCCAGCAGTGACCCGACGGTAGCGAACACTGAAGCTTTCTTT. Protein: CASSDPTVANTEAFF.

The chain uses TRBV7-6 and TRBJ1-1; weak D call: TRBD1 (5 bases). Looked up from germline, CDR1 is SGHVS and CDR2 is FNYEAQ. The CDR3 sequence is 15 residues long. V was clipped by 5 bases and J by 3 bases, with 16 bases between them. CDR3 nucleotide sequence: TGTGCCAGCAGCCACCCATCGGGCAGGGACACTGAAGCTTTCTTT. Encoded protein: CASSHPSGRDTEAFF.

V gene TRBV7-9 combines with J gene TRBJ1-4, with D maybe TRBD1 (6 bases). The CDR3 contains 15 residues. The germline CDR1 and CDR2 sequences are SEHNR and FQNEAQ (reference sequence). V lost 5 bases, J lost 7 bases, and 17 bases lay in between. The CDR3 nucleotides read TGTGCCAGCAGCACGCTACAGGGTTCGTTTGAAAAACTGTTTTTT. It encodes CASSTLQGSFEKLFF.

The table lists this clone with a count of one. This sequence joins TRBV6-5 and TRBJ1-5; TRBD1 aligns across 9 bases. The CDR3 is made up of 13 amino acids. Per germline, CDR1 MNHEY and CDR2 SVGAGI. V lost 6 bases and J lost 7; bases outside the gene matches: 4. Here the CDR3 DNA reads TGTGCCAGCAGCCGGACAGGGGACCAGCCCCAGCATTTT. This gives the protein CASSRTGDQPQHF.

The V and J genes are TRBV20-1 and TRBJ2-1; D might be TRBD2 (5 bases). The germline V gene encodes CDR1 DFQATT and CDR2 SNEGSKA (reference sequence). This CDR3 spans 17 amino acids. Trimming shortened V by 3 bases and J by 1 base, and 19 bases separated the two germline ends. CDR3 protein: CSASMDGSWGSYNEQFF. The CDR3 DNA is TGCAGTGCTAGTATGGATGGGAGTTGGGGATCCTACAATGAGCAGTTCTTC.

This sequence joins TRBV15 and TRBJ1-5; no definite D call. CDR3 length equals 17 residues. The germline gives CDR1 LNHNV, CDR2 YYDKDF (reference sequence). With 0 bases removed from V and 3 bases from J, the gap between germline ends came to 15 bases. CDR3: CATSRDPAASVNQPQHF. As DNA, the CDR3 is TGTGCCACCAGCAGAGATCCGGCGGCATCGGTCAATCAGCCCCAGCATTTT.

The chain couples TRBV7-9 to TRBJ2-2; tentatively, D is TRBD2 (5 bases). Trimming shortened V by 6 bases and J by 6 bases, and 11 bases separated the two germline ends. The CDR3 is made up of 13 amino acids. The V gene's germline CDR1 is SEHNR and CDR2 FQNEAQ (reference sequence). The CDR3 DNA follows: TGTGCCAGCAGGGACTTGAGGTCCGGGGAGCTGTTTTTT. Amino acids: CASRDLRSGELFF.

The chain recombines TRBV6-4 with TRBJ2-1; maybe TRBD1 (6 bases). The CDR3 consists of 13 residues. V was pared by 4 bases and J by 3 bases, with 7 bases between. Germline assignment: CDR1 MRHNA and CDR2 SNTAGT. CDR3 nucleotides: TGTGCCAGCAGTGCGGACAGCTACAATGAGCAGTTCTTC. Protein product: CASSADSYNEQFF.

As concerns this clone: This same CDR3 is encoded by further DNA sequences in the sample. The genes are TRBV5-1 and TRBJ2-2; 8 bases line up with TRBD1. V lost 3 bases, J lost 5 bases, and 6 bases stayed unmatched. Germline assignment: CDR1 SGHRS and CDR2 YFSETQ. The CDR3 spans 15 residues. CDR3 residues: CASSSGQGSTGELFF. The DNA for the CDR3 is TGCGCCAGCAGCTCCGGACAGGGATCAACCGGGGAGCTGTTTTTT.

The chain carries TRBV19 and TRBJ2-5; no firm D call. This CDR3 is 12 amino acids long. Trimming pared 5 bases from V and 3 bases from J, leaving 7 bases between. The germline V gene encodes CDR1 LNHDA and CDR2 SQIVND (reference sequence). In nucleotides, the CDR3 is TGTGCCAGTAGTGGCCCCGAAGAGACCCAGTACTTC. Translated, it gives CASSGPEETQYF.

The chain links TRBV9 to TRBJ1-1; perhaps TRBD1 as D (5 bases). The CDR3 totals 16 residues. V was pared by 0 bases and J by 4 bases, with 16 bases between. Per germline, CDR1 SGDLS and CDR2 YYNGEE. This CDR3 is CASSVVEGLGGTEAFF. The CDR3 bases are TGTGCCAGCAGCGTAGTGGAGGGGCTGGGGGGCACTGAAGCTTTCTTT.

The genes are TRBV5-1 and TRBJ2-6; TRBD2 is a possible D gene (5 bases). The V gene's germline CDR1 is SGHRS and CDR2 YFSETQ. V was cut by 2 bases and J by 7 bases, with 7 bases left in between. The CDR3 extends over 13 amino acids. The CDR3 nucleotides are TGCGCCAGCAGCTTCGAGGGCGCCAACGTCCTGACTTTC. Its protein is CASSFEGANVLTF.

The gene calls are TRBV9 and TRBJ2-2; possibly TRBD2 for D (5 bases). CDR1 is SGDLS, CDR2 YYNGEE, per germline. This CDR3 is 14 amino acids long. V lost 6 bases and J 3 bases, leaving 12 bases between the germline ends. CDR3 region: CASTWGADTGELFF. CDR3 in DNA: TGTGCCAGCACCTGGGGAGCAGACACCGGGGAGCTGTTTTTT.

CDR3 region: CASSGTAMNTEAFF. Here the CDR3 DNA reads TGTGCCAGCAGTGGGACAGCCATGAACACTGAAGCTTTCTTT. J is TRBJ1-1 and V is TRBV2, with D perhaps TRBD1 (6 bases). Trimming left V 4 bases short and J 0 bases short, with 9 bases between. This CDR3 contains 14 residues. CDR1 is SNHLY and CDR2 is FYNNEI in the germline V gene.

For the CDR3, the DNA is TGTGCCAGCAGTTTAAGGGCTAGCGCCTTCCATGAGCAGTTCTTC. Translation: CASSLRASAFHEQFF. This sequence joins TRBV27 and TRBJ2-1; possible D gene TRBD2, 6 bases. The V gene lost 2 bases and the J gene lost 8 bases, with 16 bases spanning the gap. The CDR3 consists of 15 residues. CDR1 and CDR2 from the germline V gene are MNHEY and SMNVEV (reference sequence).

V gene TRBV19 combines with J gene TRBJ2-2; 10 nucleotides agree with TRBD2. CDR1 is LNHDA and CDR2 is SQIVND in the germline V gene (reference sequence). This CDR3 is built from 15 residues. With V trimmed by 7 bases and J by 8 bases, 10 bases remained unmatched. The CDR3 nucleotides read TGTGCCAGTACGGGGCTAGCGGGAGTTGGAGGGGAGCTGTTTTTT. Its protein product is CASTGLAGVGGELFF.